A selection of T cell receptor beta chains follows, all from one sample in a study of blood T cells in healthy people across ages. TCRdb ran MiXCR on the 5' RACE reads and lists one entry per CDR3 protein. This sample has about 680,000 distinct CDR3 sequences, with around 48% found just once. The sequenced sample consisted of blood. The receptors originated from a woman aged 55-70 years in good health. The CDR3 runs from the conserved cysteine through the conserved F or W. A D gene is named only where the DNA matches it firmly. Clone size is not always given. Where it is, it says once, few, many or a class for expanded clones.

v_gene: TRBV12-3/TRBV12-4; d_gene: .; len: 15; abundance: few; j_gene: TRBJ1-6; CDR3aa: CASSFYPAQGSPLHF; CDR3nt: TGTGCCAGCAGTTTCTATCCAGCCCAGGGATCACCCCTCCACTTT
v_gene: TRBV7-8; d_gene: .; len: 13; abundance: .; j_gene: TRBJ1-1; CDR3aa: CASRGGGNTEAFF; CDR3nt: TGTGCCAGCAGGGGAGGGGGAAACACTGAAGCTTTCTTT
v_gene: TRBV6-6; d_gene: .; len: 14; abundance: .; j_gene: TRBJ1-2; CDR3aa: CASSYTELNYGYTF; CDR3nt: TGTGCCAGCAGTTATACGGAACTTAACTATGGCTACACCTTC
v_gene: TRBV5-4; d_gene: .; len: 16; abundance: .; j_gene: TRBJ1-1; CDR3aa: CASSPPSINGRTEAFF; CDR3nt: TGTGCCAGCAGCCCACCATCCATTAATGGGCGCACTGAAGCTTTCTTT
v_gene: TRBV3-1; d_gene: .; len: 16; abundance: .; j_gene: TRBJ2-7; CDR3aa: CASATAETLYPYEQYF; CDR3nt: TGTGCCAGCGCCACGGCGGAAACCCTTTATCCCTACGAGCAGTACTTC
v_gene: TRBV5-1; d_gene: .; len: 17; abundance: .; j_gene: TRBJ2-3; CDR3aa: CASSIQPGVVSADTQYF; CDR3nt: TGCGCCAGCAGCATCCAACCAGGGGTAGTTAGCGCGGATACGCAGTATTTT
v_gene: TRBV29-1; d_gene: TRBD1; len: 15; abundance: .; j_gene: TRBJ1-2; CDR3aa: CSVGGTALANYGYTF; CDR3nt: TGCAGCGTCGGGGGGACAGCCTTAGCTAACTATGGCTACACCTTC
v_gene: TRBV12-3/TRBV12-4; d_gene: .; len: 16; abundance: .; j_gene: TRBJ1-3; CDR3aa: CASTYIQGSSGNTIYF; CDR3nt: TGTGCCAGCACTTATATACAGGGAAGCTCTGGAAACACCATATATTTT
v_gene: TRBV18; d_gene: .; len: 17; abundance: .; j_gene: TRBJ2-6; CDR3aa: CASSPKDSSSGANVLTF; CDR3nt: TGTGCCAGCTCACCCAAGGACAGCAGCTCTGGGGCCAACGTCCTGACTTTC
v_gene: TRBV6-6; d_gene: .; len: 16; abundance: few; j_gene: TRBJ2-5; CDR3aa: CASSRTGQGGIGTQYF; CDR3nt: TGTGCCAGCAGCAGGACGGGGCAGGGAGGTATAGGGACCCAGTACTTC
v_gene: TRBV29-1; d_gene: TRBD2; len: 16; abundance: few; j_gene: TRBJ2-5; CDR3aa: CSVEGIWTSGVGSQYF; CDR3nt: TGCAGCGTTGAAGGTATTTGGACTAGCGGCGTGGGGTCCCAGTACTTC
v_gene: TRBV29-1; d_gene: TRBD2; len: 14; abundance: few; j_gene: TRBJ2-3; CDR3aa: CSVGTSGFTDTQYF; CDR3nt: TGCAGCGTCGGGACTAGCGGATTCACAGATACGCAGTATTTT
v_gene: TRBV29-1; d_gene: .; len: 15; abundance: .; j_gene: TRBJ2-7; CDR3aa: CSVERSGPGGYEQYF; CDR3nt: TGCAGCGTGGAACGATCGGGACCTGGGGGGTACGAGCAGTACTTC
v_gene: TRBV6-6; d_gene: .; len: 17; abundance: few; j_gene: TRBJ2-7; CDR3aa: CASSYGASSGLAYEQYF; CDR3nt: TGTGCCAGCAGTTACGGGGCCTCATCGGGACTCGCCTACGAGCAGTACTTC
v_gene: TRBV20-1; d_gene: .; len: 15; abundance: .; j_gene: TRBJ1-5; CDR3aa: CSATLQGIRNQPQHF; CDR3nt: TGCAGTGCTACACTACAGGGTATTCGGAATCAGCCCCAGCATTTT
v_gene: TRBV6-2/TRBV6-3; d_gene: .; len: 12; abundance: .; j_gene: TRBJ2-5; CDR3aa: CASSTTRETQYF; CDR3nt: TGTGCCAGCAGTACGACGCGAGAGACCCAGTACTTC
v_gene: TRBV7-9; d_gene: .; len: 15; abundance: few; j_gene: TRBJ2-7; CDR3aa: CASSFGGGNNYEQYF; CDR3nt: TGTGCCAGCAGCTTCGGTGGCGGGAATAACTACGAGCAGTACTTC
v_gene: TRBV29-1; d_gene: .; len: 13; abundance: .; j_gene: TRBJ2-3; CDR3aa: CSVEGTSTDTQYF; CDR3nt: TGCAGCGTGGAGGGGACGAGCACAGATACGCAGTATTTT
v_gene: TRBV7-2; d_gene: .; len: 16; abundance: .; j_gene: TRBJ2-7; CDR3aa: CASSPKEGDGKYEQYF; CDR3nt: TGTGCCAGCAGCCCAAAAGAAGGGGACGGAAAGTACGAGCAGTACTTC
v_gene: TRBV7-2; d_gene: .; len: 14; abundance: few; j_gene: TRBJ1-2; CDR3aa: CASSLARGLDGYTF; CDR3nt: TGTGCCAGCAGCTTGGCTCGGGGGCTGGATGGCTACACCTTC
v_gene: TRBV5-1; d_gene: TRBD2; len: 20; abundance: few; j_gene: TRBJ2-1; CDR3aa: CASSPEGGTSGGSSYNEQFF; CDR3nt: TGCGCCAGCAGCCCCGAAGGCGGAACTAGCGGGGGAAGCTCCTACAATGAGCAGTTCTTC
v_gene: TRBV20-1; d_gene: .; len: 15; abundance: .; j_gene: TRBJ2-5; CDR3aa: CSARGWSGAQETQYF; CDR3nt: TGCAGTGCTAGAGGATGGAGCGGAGCCCAAGAGACCCAGTACTTC
v_gene: TRBV4-2; d_gene: TRBD1; len: 14; abundance: .; j_gene: TRBJ1-4; CDR3aa: CASSQVGTGEKLFF; CDR3nt: TGTGCCAGCAGCCAAGTAGGGACAGGGGAAAAACTGTTTTTT
v_gene: TRBV20-1; d_gene: .; len: 16; abundance: few; j_gene: TRBJ2-7; CDR3aa: CSARDRGNLNSYEQYF; CDR3nt: TGCAGTGCTAGAGATAGGGGGAACCTAAACTCCTACGAGCAGTACTTC
v_gene: TRBV20-1; d_gene: TRBD2; len: 15; abundance: few; j_gene: TRBJ2-3; CDR3aa: CSARALAGATDTQYF; CDR3nt: TGCAGTGCTAGAGCCCTAGCGGGAGCCACAGATACGCAGTATTTT
v_gene: TRBV7-7; d_gene: TRBD2; len: 13; abundance: once; j_gene: TRBJ2-1; CDR3aa: CASGSSSGNEQLF; CDR3nt: TGTGCCAGCGGCTCGTCGAGCGGGAATGAGCAGCTCTTC
v_gene: TRBV7-2; d_gene: .; len: 16; abundance: .; j_gene: TRBJ1-1; CDR3aa: CASSFPVDSLNTEAFF; CDR3nt: TGTGCCAGCAGCTTCCCGGTTGACAGTCTGAACACTGAAGCTTTCTTT
v_gene: TRBV7-2; d_gene: TRBD1; len: 16; abundance: few; j_gene: TRBJ1-2; CDR3aa: CASSFAGTGVNYGYTF; CDR3nt: TGTGCCAGCAGCTTCGCCGGGACAGGGGTGAACTATGGCTACACCTTC
v_gene: TRBV13; d_gene: .; len: 14; abundance: .; j_gene: TRBJ2-3; CDR3aa: CASSSQRSTDTQYF; CDR3nt: TGTGCCAGCAGCTCCCAGCGGAGCACAGATACGCAGTATTTT
v_gene: TRBV20-1; d_gene: TRBD1; len: 13; abundance: .; j_gene: TRBJ1-3; CDR3aa: CSARTGYGNTIYF; CDR3nt: TGCAGTGCGAGGACAGGGTATGGAAACACCATATATTTT
v_gene: TRBV10-3; d_gene: .; len: 11; abundance: few; j_gene: TRBJ2-1; CDR3aa: CAITRNNEQFF; CDR3nt: TGTGCCATCACTAGAAACAATGAGCAGTTCTTC
v_gene: TRBV5-4; d_gene: .; len: 15; abundance: .; j_gene: TRBJ2-5; CDR3aa: CASSTILPGQETQYF; CDR3nt: TGTGCCAGCAGCACCATTCTGCCCGGCCAAGAGACCCAGTACTTC
v_gene: TRBV11-3; d_gene: TRBD1; len: 14; abundance: few; j_gene: TRBJ2-7; CDR3aa: CASSRDSTYNEQYF; CDR3nt: TGTGCCAGCAGTCGGGACAGTACTTACAATGAGCAGTACTTC
v_gene: TRBV20-1; d_gene: .; len: 12; abundance: .; j_gene: TRBJ1-1; CDR3aa: CSASGVDTEAFF; CDR3nt: TGCAGTGCTAGTGGGGTCGACACTGAAGCTTTCTTT
v_gene: TRBV27; d_gene: .; len: 15; abundance: .; j_gene: TRBJ1-2; CDR3aa: CASTRKLGWAGGYTF; CDR3nt: TGTGCCAGCACCCGAAAGCTGGGATGGGCGGGTGGCTACACCTTC
v_gene: TRBV3-1; d_gene: .; len: 14; abundance: .; j_gene: TRBJ2-7; CDR3aa: CASSHHGTNYEQYF; CDR3nt: TGTGCCAGCAGTCACCATGGGACGAACTACGAGCAGTACTTC
v_gene: TRBV27; d_gene: .; len: 16; abundance: .; j_gene: TRBJ1-1; CDR3aa: CASSFRQGIMNTEAFF; CDR3nt: TGTGCCAGCTCCTTTAGGCAGGGCATCATGAACACTGAAGCTTTCTTT
v_gene: TRBV29-1; d_gene: .; len: 12; abundance: .; j_gene: TRBJ2-5; CDR3aa: CSVWREQETQYF; CDR3nt: TGCAGCGTGTGGAGGGAACAAGAGACCCAGTACTTC
v_gene: TRBV18; d_gene: .; len: 15; abundance: .; j_gene: TRBJ1-4; CDR3aa: CASSPIQGTNEKLFF; CDR3nt: TGTGCCAGCTCACCAATTCAGGGAACTAATGAAAAACTGTTTTTT
v_gene: TRBV11-3; d_gene: .; len: 15; abundance: few; j_gene: TRBJ2-2; CDR3aa: CASSLQNMGTGELFF; CDR3nt: TGTGCCAGCAGCTTGCAAAATATGGGGACCGGGGAGCTGTTTTTT
v_gene: TRBV29-1; d_gene: TRBD1; len: 13; abundance: few; j_gene: TRBJ2-7; CDR3aa: CSVVVTGIGEQYF; CDR3nt: TGCAGCGTTGTTGTGACAGGGATTGGCGAGCAGTACTTC
v_gene: TRBV28; d_gene: .; len: 16; abundance: .; j_gene: TRBJ2-5; CDR3aa: CASSYRGGALYNEQYF; CDR3nt: TGTGCCAGCAGTTACCGCGGCGGGGCACTTTACAATGAGCAGTACTTC
v_gene: TRBV15; d_gene: TRBD1; len: 16; abundance: .; j_gene: TRBJ2-5; CDR3aa: CATSRDGVTGKETQYF; CDR3nt: TGTGCCACCAGCAGAGATGGTGTGACAGGGAAGGAGACCCAGTACTTC
v_gene: TRBV2; d_gene: .; len: 15; abundance: once; j_gene: TRBJ1-6; CDR3aa: CASSLDGRLNSPLHF; CDR3nt: TGTGCCAGCAGTCTCGACGGGAGACTCAATTCACCCCTCCACTTT
v_gene: TRBV3-1; d_gene: TRBD1; len: 16; abundance: .; j_gene: TRBJ1-2; CDR3aa: CASSQGGQGVRYGYTF; CDR3nt: TGTGCCAGCAGCCAAGGGGGACAGGGAGTAAGATATGGCTACACCTTC
v_gene: TRBV7-9; d_gene: .; len: 14; abundance: .; j_gene: TRBJ2-7; CDR3aa: CASSLGRGSHEQYF; CDR3nt: TGTGCCAGCAGCTTGGGCAGGGGAAGCCACGAGCAGTACTTC
v_gene: TRBV9; d_gene: .; len: 16; abundance: .; j_gene: TRBJ2-5; CDR3aa: CASSPRAIWHGETQYF; CDR3nt: TGTGCCAGCAGCCCACGGGCCATCTGGCATGGAGAGACCCAGTACTTC
v_gene: TRBV5-1; d_gene: TRBD1; len: 13; abundance: once; j_gene: TRBJ1-1; CDR3aa: CASTLTGDTEAFF; CDR3nt: TGCGCCAGCACCCTAACAGGGGACACTGAAGCTTTCTTT
v_gene: TRBV21-1; d_gene: .; len: 20; abundance: .; j_gene: TRBJ2-4; CDR3aa: CASSKAPGGRRALAKNIQYF; CDR3nt: TGTGCCAGCAGCAAAGCGCCGGGCGGGAGGAGGGCTCTAGCCAAAAACATTCAGTACTTC
v_gene: TRBV5-1; d_gene: .; len: 14; abundance: .; j_gene: TRBJ2-3; CDR3aa: CASSFAGPSDTQYF; CDR3nt: TGCGCCAGCAGCTTCGCAGGGCCTTCAGATACGCAGTATTTT
v_gene: TRBV7-2; d_gene: .; len: 14; abundance: few; j_gene: TRBJ2-7; CDR3aa: CASSSGWLGYEQYF; CDR3nt: TGTGCCAGCAGCTCCGGGTGGTTAGGCTACGAGCAGTACTTC
v_gene: TRBV4-3; d_gene: .; len: 16; abundance: .; j_gene: TRBJ2-7; CDR3aa: CASSQGGGRLFNEQYF; CDR3nt: TGCGCCAGCAGCCAAGGTGGGGGACGCCTCTTCAATGAGCAGTACTTC
v_gene: TRBV20-1; d_gene: .; len: 14; abundance: .; j_gene: TRBJ1-1; CDR3aa: CSARGWNANSEAFF; CDR3nt: TGCAGTGCTAGAGGCTGGAATGCGAACAGTGAAGCTTTCTTT